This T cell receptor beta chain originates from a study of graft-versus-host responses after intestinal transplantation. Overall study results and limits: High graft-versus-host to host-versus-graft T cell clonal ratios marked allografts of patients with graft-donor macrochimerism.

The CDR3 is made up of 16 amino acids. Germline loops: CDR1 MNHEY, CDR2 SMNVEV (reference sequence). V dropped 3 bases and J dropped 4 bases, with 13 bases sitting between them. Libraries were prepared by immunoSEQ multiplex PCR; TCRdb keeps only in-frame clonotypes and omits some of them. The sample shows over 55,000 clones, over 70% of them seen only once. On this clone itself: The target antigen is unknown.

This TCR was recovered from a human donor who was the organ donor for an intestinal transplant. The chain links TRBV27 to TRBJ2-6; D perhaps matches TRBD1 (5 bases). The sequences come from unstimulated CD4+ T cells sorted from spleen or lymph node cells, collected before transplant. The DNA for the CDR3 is TGTGCCAGCAGTTTCCTATCAGGGCAAGGGGCCAACGTCCTGACTTTC. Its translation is CASSFLSGQGANVLTF.